These 16 T cell receptor beta chains originate from one sample sequenced in a study of blood T cell repertoires in COVID-19. Produced via immunoSEQ multiplex PCR; TCRdb's table is partial and in-frame only. The sample consists of tens of thousands of clones, 90% of them appearing once. Sequencing used peripheral blood. Source of these receptors: a woman aged 35 to 49 with active COVID-19.

This rearrangement joins TRBV6-5 to TRBJ2-3; 7 bases align to TRBD2. Germline CDR1 reads MNHEY; CDR2 reads SVGAGI. With 10 bases clipped from V and 2 bases from J, the junction kept 6 bases outside the gene matches. The CDR3 runs 13 residues. CDR3 sequence: CATSGLNTDTQYF. In DNA, the CDR3 is TGTGCCACCTCGGGACTAAACACAGATACGCAGTATTTT.

This clone was counted once. The chain couples TRBV30 to TRBJ1-5; 8 positions match TRBD1. Trimming removed 5 bases from V and 7 bases from J; junction bases left unmatched: 7. Germline loops: CDR1 GTSNPN, CDR2 SVGIG (reference sequence). The CDR3 is 13 residues long. DNA for the CDR3: TGTGCCTGGGGACAGGGAGGAAGCCAGCCCCAGCATTTT. Translated, it gives CAWGQGGSQPQHF.

This chain joins TRBV13 and TRBJ2-3, with 10 bases lining up with TRBD2. V shed 4 bases and J 2 bases; nucleotides not matched to a gene: 9. This CDR3 spans 17 amino acids. The germline CDR1 and CDR2 sequences are PRHDT and FYEKMQ (reference sequence). The CDR3 loop is CASSSAAGGKYTDTQYF. The DNA for the CDR3 is TGTGCCAGCAGCTCCGCAGCGGGGGGGAAGTACACAGATACGCAGTATTTT.

The J gene is TRBJ1-6, the V gene TRBV24-1; 11 positions match TRBD1. V trimming: 2 bases; J trimming: 9 bases; junction bases outside the gene matches: 8. Germline-derived CDR1 and CDR2 are KGHDR and SFDVKD. The CDR3 length is 17 residues. The CDR3 sequence is CATSDSPGTGGSSPLHF. The CDR3 bases are TGTGCCACCAGTGATTCTCCCGGGACAGGGGGAAGTTCACCCCTCCACTTT.

The J gene is TRBJ2-2, the V gene TRBV19; 7 bases match TRBD1. This CDR3 is built from 15 residues. V trimming: 3 bases; J trimming: 4 bases; junction bases outside the gene matches: 5. CDR1 LNHDA and CDR2 SQIVND come from the germline V gene (reference sequence). Here the CDR3 reads CASSIPRQGTGELFF. DNA for the CDR3: TGTGCCAGTAGTATTCCTCGACAGGGCACCGGGGAGCTGTTTTTT.

This rearrangement joins TRBV19 to TRBJ2-3; 12 bases are a match to TRBD2. Per the germline V gene, CDR1 is LNHDA and CDR2 is SQIVND (reference sequence). V was pared by 1 base and J by 10 bases, with 9 bases of the junction left unmatched. The length of the CDR3 is 16 residues. CDR3 sequence (DNA): TGTGCCAGTAGTATAGCCCCGCTAGCGGGGGGGCCCTCGCAGTATTTT. Amino acid sequence: CASSIAPLAGGPSQYF.

V is TRBV11-3 and J is TRBJ2-2, with D possibly being TRBD1 (6 bases). Deletions cut 1 base from V and 1 base from J, with 10 bases between. The CDR3 sequence is 16 residues long. Germline-derived CDR1 and CDR2 are SGHNT and YENEEA. For the CDR3, the DNA is TGTGCCAGCAGCTTAGGGGACACCTTGAACACCGGGGAGCTGTTTTTT. The encoded protein is CASSLGDTLNTGELFF.

The V gene is TRBV2, the J gene TRBJ2-7; D is uncertain. Germline V CDR1 and CDR2: SNHLY, FYNNEI. V lost 1 base to trimming and J lost 0 bases, with 7 bases between them. CDR3 length: 14 amino acids. This CDR3 is CASSEGLRSYEQYF. DNA of the CDR3: TGTGCCAGCAGTGAAGGGCTCCGCTCCTACGAGCAGTACTTC.

This chain joins TRBV5-1 and TRBJ1-2; 9 nucleotides line up with TRBD1. Per the germline V gene, CDR1 is SGHRS and CDR2 is YFSETQ. CDR3 length: 15 residues. The V gene end was trimmed by 5 bases and the J gene end by 6 bases; junction bases not matched to a gene: 11. The CDR3 reads CASRARTGVEDGYTF. For the CDR3, the DNA is TGCGCCAGCAGGGCCCGGACAGGGGTAGAGGATGGCTACACCTTC.

J is TRBJ1-1 and V is TRBV29-1; D is ambiguous. V was clipped by 0 bases and J by 7 bases, with 9 bases between them. CDR1 is SQVTM, CDR2 ANQGSEA, per germline. The CDR3 spans 12 residues. The CDR3 nucleotides read TGCAGCGTTGAAGAACCAGGTTTTGAAGCTTTCTTT. Translating gives CSVEEPGFEAFF.

The V call is TRBV7-9, the J call TRBJ2-5, with 7 positions matching TRBD2. Trimming removed 5 bases from V and 5 bases from J; junction bases left unmatched: 14. Germline V CDR1 and CDR2: SEHNR, FQNEAQ (reference sequence). CDR3 length equals 16 residues. CDR3 residues: CASSPSGTPQGETQYF. The CDR3 bases are TGTGCCAGCAGCCCGAGCGGGACTCCCCAAGGGGAGACCCAGTACTTC.

This clone was observed a few times. The chain uses TRBV4-2 and TRBJ2-3; TRBD2 matches 8 bases. CDR3 size: 16 residues. V shed 1 base, J shed 0 bases, and the junction held 3 bases outside the gene matches. Germline CDR1 LGHNA, CDR2 YNFKEQ. CDR3 residues: CASSQGTSFSTDTQYF. CDR3 nucleotides: TGTGCCAGCAGCCAAGGGACTAGCTTTAGCACAGATACGCAGTATTTT.

The gene calls are TRBV18 and TRBJ1-2; TRBD1 agrees at 8 bases. The V gene's germline CDR1 is KGHSH and CDR2 LQKENI. The CDR3 sequence is 15 residues long. The V segment lost 3 bases and the J segment 5 bases; nucleotides outside the gene matches: 8. This CDR3 is CASSPAGQGTYGYTF. Here the CDR3 DNA reads TGTGCCAGCTCACCCGCAGGACAGGGCACATATGGCTACACCTTC.

The rearrangement joins TRBV19 to TRBJ2-3; 9 nucleotides align to TRBD1. V trimming: 5 bases; J trimming: 7 bases; junction bases outside the gene matches: 7. Germline V gives CDR1 LNHDA, CDR2 SQIVND (reference sequence). The CDR3 is made up of 14 amino acids. The CDR3 loop reads CASSRQGERNTQYF. The CDR3 coding sequence is TGTGCCAGTAGTCGACAGGGGGAAAGAAATACGCAGTATTTT.

The chain has TRBV2 and TRBJ2-7; 14 nucleotides align to TRBD2. Germline assignment: CDR1 SNHLY and CDR2 FYNNEI. V dropped 6 bases and J dropped 1; count of bases not matched to a gene: 2. The CDR3 sequence is 15 residues long. CDR3 coding DNA: TGTGCCAGCAGCGGACTAGCGGGGGGTTCCTACGAGCAGTACTTC. Its protein is CASSGLAGGSYEQYF.

This chain links TRBV11-3 with TRBJ2-7; weak D call: TRBD2 (5 bases). The CDR3 is 12 amino acids. CDR1 SGHNT and CDR2 YENEEA come from the germline V gene. Trimming removed 5 bases at V and 0 bases at J, with 5 bases between. Here the CDR3 DNA reads TGTGCCAGCAGCCGGGACTCCTACGAGCAGTACTTC. Translation: CASSRDSYEQYF.